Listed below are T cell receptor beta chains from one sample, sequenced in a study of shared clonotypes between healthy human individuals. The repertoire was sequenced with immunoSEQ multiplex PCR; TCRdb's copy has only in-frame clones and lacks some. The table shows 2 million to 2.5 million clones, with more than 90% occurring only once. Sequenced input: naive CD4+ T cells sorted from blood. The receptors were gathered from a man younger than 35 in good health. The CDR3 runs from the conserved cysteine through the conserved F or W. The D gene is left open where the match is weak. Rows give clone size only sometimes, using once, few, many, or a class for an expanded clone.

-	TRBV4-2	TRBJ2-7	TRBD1	CASSPGQGESYEQYF	TGTGCCAGCAGCCCGGGACAGGGGGAATCCTACGAGCAGTACTTC
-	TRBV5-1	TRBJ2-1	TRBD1	CASSLGRDRANEQFF	TGCGCCAGCAGCTTGGGGCGGGACAGGGCAAATGAGCAGTTCTTC
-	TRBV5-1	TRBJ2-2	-	CASTSSGDTGELFF	TGCGCCAGCACCAGCTCAGGGGACACCGGGGAGCTGTTTTTT
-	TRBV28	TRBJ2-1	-	CASSSVSGEQFF	TGTGCCAGCAGTTCGGTGTCTGGTGAGCAGTTCTTC
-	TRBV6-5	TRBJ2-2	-	CASGSGRINTGELFF	TGTGCCAGCGGCTCCGGACGGATTAACACCGGGGAGCTGTTTTTT
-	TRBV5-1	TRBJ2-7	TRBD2	CASSTRTSGGHLEQYF	TGCGCCAGCAGCACCCGGACTAGCGGGGGGCACCTCGAGCAGTACTTC
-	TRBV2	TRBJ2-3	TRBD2	CASSASAGRMVLAGATDTQYF	TGTGCCAGCAGTGCGTCGGCAGGGAGGATGGTCCTAGCGGGGGCGACAGATACGCAGTATTTT
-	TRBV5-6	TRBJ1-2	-	CASSLVRSYGYTF	TGTGCCAGCAGCTTGGTACGGTCCTATGGCTACACCTTC
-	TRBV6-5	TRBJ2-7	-	CASSYSMRPVYYEQYF	TGTGCCAGCAGTTACTCGATGCGCCCAGTGTACTACGAGCAGTACTTC
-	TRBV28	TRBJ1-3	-	CASSLKGNTIYF	TGTGCCAGCAGTTTAAAGGGGAACACCATATATTTT
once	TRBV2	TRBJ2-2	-	CASSEGRSAGTGELFF	TGTGCCAGCAGTGAAGGAAGATCGGCGGGCACCGGGGAGCTGTTTTTT
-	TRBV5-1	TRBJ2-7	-	CASSLEQNQISYEQYF	TGCGCCAGCAGCTTGGAACAGAACCAGATCTCCTACGAGCAGTACTTC
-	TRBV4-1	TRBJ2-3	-	CASSHKNWAETTDTQYF	TGCGCCAGCAGCCACAAGAATTGGGCAGAGACCACAGATACGCAGTATTTT
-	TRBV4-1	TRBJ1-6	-	CASSPGRLRGRSPLHF	TGCGCCAGCAGCCCTGGGAGGTTGAGGGGCCGATCACCCCTCCACTTT
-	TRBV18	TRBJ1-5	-	CASSEVDGAVQHF	TGTGCCAGCTCCGAGGTTGACGGGGCAGTCCAGCATTTT
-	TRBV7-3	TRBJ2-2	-	CASSLAPPGAPGTGELFF	TGTGCCAGCAGCTTAGCCCCCCCGGGGGCCCCGGGCACCGGGGAGCTGTTTTTT
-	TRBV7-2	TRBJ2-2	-	CASSLGLHTGELFF	TGTGCCAGCAGCTTAGGACTTCACACCGGGGAGCTGTTTTTT
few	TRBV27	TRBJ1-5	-	CASSLAGNNQPQHF	TGTGCCAGCAGTTTAGCAGGGAACAATCAGCCCCAGCATTTT
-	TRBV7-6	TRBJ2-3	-	CASSDRGTDTQYF	TGTGCCAGCAGCGACCGAGGGACAGATACGCAGTATTTT
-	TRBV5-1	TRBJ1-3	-	CASSFITASNRPPGNTIYF	TGCGCCAGCAGCTTCATTACGGCTTCCAACAGACCCCCTGGAAACACCATATATTTT
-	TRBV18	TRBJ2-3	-	CASSPGAASTGDTQYF	TGTGCCAGCTCACCAGGGGCAGCTTCTACGGGAGATACGCAGTATTTT